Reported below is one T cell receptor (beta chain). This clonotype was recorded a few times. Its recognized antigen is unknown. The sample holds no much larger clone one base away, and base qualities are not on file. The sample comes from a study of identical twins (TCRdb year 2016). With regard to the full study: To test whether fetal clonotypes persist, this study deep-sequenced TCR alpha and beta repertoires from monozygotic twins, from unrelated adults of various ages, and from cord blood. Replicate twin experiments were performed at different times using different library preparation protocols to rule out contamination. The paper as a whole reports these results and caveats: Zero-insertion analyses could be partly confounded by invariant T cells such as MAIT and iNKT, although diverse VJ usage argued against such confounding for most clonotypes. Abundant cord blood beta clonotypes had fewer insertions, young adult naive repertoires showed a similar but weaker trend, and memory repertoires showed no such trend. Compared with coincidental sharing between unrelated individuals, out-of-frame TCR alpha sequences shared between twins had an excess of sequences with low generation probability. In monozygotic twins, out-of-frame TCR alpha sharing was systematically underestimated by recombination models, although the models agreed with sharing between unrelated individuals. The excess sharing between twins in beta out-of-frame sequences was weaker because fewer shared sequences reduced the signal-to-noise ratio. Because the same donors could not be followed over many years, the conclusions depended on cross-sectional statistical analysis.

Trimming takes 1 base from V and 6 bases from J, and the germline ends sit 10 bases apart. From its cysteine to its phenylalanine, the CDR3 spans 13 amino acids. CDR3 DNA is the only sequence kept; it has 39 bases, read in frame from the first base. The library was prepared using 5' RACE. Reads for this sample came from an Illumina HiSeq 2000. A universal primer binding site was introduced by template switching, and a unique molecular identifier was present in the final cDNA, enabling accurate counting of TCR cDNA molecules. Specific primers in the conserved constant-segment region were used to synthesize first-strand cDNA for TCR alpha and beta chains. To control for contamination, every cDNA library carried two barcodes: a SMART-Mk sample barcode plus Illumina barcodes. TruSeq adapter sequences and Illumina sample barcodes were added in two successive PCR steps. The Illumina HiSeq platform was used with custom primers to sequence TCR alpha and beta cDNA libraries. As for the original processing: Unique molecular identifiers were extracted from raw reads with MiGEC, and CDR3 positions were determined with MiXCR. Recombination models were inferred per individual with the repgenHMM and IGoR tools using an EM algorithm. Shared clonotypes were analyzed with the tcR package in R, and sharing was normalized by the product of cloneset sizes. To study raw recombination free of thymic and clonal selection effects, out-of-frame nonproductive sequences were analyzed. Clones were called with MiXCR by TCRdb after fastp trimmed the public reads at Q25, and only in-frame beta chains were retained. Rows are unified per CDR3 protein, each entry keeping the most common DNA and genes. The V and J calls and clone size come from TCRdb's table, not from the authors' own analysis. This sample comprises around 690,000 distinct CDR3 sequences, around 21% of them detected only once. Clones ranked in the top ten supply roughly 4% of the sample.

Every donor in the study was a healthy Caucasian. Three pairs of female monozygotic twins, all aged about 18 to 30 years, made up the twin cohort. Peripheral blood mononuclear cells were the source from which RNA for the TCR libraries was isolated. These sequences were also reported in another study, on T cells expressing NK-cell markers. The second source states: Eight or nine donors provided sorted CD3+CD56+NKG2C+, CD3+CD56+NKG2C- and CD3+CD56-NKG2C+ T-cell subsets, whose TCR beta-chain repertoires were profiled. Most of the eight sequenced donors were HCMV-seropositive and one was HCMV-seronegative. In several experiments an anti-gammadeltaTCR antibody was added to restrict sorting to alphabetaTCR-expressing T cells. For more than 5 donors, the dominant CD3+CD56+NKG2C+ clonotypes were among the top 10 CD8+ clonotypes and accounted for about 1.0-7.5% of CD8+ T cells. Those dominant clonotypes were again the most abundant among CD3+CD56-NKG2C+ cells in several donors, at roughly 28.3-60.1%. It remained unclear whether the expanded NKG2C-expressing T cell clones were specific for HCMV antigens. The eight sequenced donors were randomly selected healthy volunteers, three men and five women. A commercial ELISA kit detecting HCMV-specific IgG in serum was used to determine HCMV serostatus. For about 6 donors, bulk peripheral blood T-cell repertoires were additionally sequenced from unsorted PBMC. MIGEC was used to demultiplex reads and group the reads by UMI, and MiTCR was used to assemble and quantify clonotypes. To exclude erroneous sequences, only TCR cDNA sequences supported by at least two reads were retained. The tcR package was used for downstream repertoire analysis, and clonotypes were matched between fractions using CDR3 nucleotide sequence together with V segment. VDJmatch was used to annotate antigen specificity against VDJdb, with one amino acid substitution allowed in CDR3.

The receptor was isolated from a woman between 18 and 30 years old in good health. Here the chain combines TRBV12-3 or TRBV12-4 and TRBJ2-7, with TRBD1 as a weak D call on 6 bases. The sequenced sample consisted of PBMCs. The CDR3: CASSLGPGAEQYF. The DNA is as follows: TGTGCCAGCAGTTTAGGGCCAGGGGCCGAGCAGTACTTC.